The clone carrying this TCR beta chain showed up just once. The antigen is not known. The data stem from a study of T cells in narcolepsy. Findings and limits, study-wide: Autoreactive HCRT-specific and TRIB2-specific clonotypes were marked in same-patient CSF-versus-blood CD4+ comparisons.

Germline-derived CDR1 and CDR2 are SGHTA and FQGTGA. Trimming stripped 6 bases from V and 10 bases from J, with 13 bases between. The CDR3 has 12 amino acids. TCRdb's table, derived via immunoSEQ multiplex PCR, lists solely in-frame clones and lacks some. The table records about 35,000 clones, 81% of them present only once. The TCR comes from a human donor in good health. Sequencing used memory (CD45RA-) CD4+ T cells from blood. The V call is TRBV7-3, the J call TRBJ2-1; D unresolved. CDR3 residues: CASSQDLGEQFF. Here the CDR3 DNA reads TGTGCCAGCAGTCAAGATTTGGGGGAGCAGTTCTTC.